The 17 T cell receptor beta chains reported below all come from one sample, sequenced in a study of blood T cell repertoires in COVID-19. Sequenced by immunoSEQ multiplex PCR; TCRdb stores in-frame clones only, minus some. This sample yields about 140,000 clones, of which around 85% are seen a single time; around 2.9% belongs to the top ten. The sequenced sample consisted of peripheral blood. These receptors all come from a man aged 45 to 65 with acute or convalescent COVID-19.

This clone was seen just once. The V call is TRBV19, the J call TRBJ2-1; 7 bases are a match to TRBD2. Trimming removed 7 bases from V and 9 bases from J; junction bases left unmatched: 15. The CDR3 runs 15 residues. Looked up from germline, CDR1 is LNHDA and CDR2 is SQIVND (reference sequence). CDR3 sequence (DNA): TGTGCCAGTACTACGAGGAGGACTAGGAATGCTGAGCAGTTCTTC. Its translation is CASTTRRTRNAEQFF.

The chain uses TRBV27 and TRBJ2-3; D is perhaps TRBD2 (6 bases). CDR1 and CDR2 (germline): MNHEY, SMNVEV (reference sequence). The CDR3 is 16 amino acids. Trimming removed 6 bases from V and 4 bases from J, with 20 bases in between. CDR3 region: CASRPLGGRESDTQYF. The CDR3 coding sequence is TGTGCCAGCAGGCCCTTAGGAGGGAGAGAGTCAGATACGCAGTATTTT.

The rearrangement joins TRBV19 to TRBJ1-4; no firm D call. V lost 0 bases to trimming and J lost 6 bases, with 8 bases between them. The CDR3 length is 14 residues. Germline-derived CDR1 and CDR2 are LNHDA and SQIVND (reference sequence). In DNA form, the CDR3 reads TGTGCCAGTAGTATAGAGGGCGGGGATGAAAAACTGTTTTTT. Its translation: CASSIEGGDEKLFF.

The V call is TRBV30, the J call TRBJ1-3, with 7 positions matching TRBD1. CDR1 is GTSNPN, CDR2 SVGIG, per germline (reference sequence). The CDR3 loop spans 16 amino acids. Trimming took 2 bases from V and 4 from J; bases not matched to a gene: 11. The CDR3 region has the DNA TGTGCCTGGAGTTATATGACAGGGACGTCCGGAAACACCATATATTTT. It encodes CAWSYMTGTSGNTIYF. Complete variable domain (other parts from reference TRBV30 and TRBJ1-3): SQTIHQWPATLVQPVGSPLSLECTVEGTSNPNLYWYRQAAGRGLQLLFYSVGIGQISSEVPQNLSASRPQDRQFILSSKKLLLSDSGFYLCAWSYMTGTSGNTIYFGEGSWLTVV.

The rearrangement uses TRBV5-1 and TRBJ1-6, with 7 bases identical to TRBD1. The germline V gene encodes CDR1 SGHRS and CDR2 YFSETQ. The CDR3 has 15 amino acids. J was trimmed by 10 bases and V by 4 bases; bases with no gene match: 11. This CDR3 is CASSLGQATESPLHF. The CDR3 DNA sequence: TGCGCCAGCAGCCTAGGACAGGCCACAGAGTCACCCCTCCACTTT.

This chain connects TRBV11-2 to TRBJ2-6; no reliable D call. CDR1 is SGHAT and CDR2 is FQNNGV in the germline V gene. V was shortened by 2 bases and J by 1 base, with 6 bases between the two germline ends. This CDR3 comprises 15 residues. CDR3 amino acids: CASSLLRSGANVLTF. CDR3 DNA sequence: TGTGCCAGCAGCTTACTTCGTTCTGGGGCCAACGTCCTGACTTTC.

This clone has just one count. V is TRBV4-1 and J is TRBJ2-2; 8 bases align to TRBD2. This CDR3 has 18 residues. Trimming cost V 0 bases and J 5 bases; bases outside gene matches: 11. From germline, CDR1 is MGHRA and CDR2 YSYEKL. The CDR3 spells CASSQEAPTSEGTGELFF. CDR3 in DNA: TGCGCCAGCAGCCAAGAGGCCCCGACTAGCGAAGGTACCGGGGAGCTGTTTTTT.

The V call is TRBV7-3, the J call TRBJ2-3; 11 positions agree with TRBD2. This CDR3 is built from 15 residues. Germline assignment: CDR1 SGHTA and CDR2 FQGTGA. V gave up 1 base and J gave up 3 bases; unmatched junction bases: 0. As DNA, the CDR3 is TGTGCCAGCAGCTTAATAGCGGGGGGGACAGATACGCAGTATTTT. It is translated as CASSLIAGGTDTQYF.

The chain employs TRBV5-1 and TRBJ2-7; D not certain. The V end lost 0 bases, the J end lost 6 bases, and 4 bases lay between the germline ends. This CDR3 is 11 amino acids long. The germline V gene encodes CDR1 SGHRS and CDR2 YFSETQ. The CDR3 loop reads CASSLVSEQYF. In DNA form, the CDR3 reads TGCGCCAGCAGCTTGGTTAGCGAGCAGTACTTC.

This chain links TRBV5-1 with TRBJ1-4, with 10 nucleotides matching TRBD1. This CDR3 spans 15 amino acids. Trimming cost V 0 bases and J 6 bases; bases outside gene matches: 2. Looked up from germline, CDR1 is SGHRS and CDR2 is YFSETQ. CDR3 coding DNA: TGCGCCAGCAGCTTGGGAGGGACAGGGGATGAAAAACTGTTTTTT. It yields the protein CASSLGGTGDEKLFF.

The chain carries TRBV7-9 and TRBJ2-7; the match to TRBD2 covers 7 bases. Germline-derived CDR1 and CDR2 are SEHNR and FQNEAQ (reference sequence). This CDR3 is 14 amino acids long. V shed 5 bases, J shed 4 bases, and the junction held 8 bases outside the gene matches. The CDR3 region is CASSPSGGGYEQYF. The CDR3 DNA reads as TGTGCCAGCAGCCCTTCGGGGGGAGGGTACGAGCAGTACTTC.

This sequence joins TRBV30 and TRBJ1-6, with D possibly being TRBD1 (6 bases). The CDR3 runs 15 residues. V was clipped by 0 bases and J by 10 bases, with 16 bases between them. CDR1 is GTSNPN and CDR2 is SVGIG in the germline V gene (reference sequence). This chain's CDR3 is CAWSVGGGSWSPLHF. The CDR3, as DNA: TGTGCCTGGAGTGTAGGTGGGGGCAGCTGGTCACCCCTCCACTTT.

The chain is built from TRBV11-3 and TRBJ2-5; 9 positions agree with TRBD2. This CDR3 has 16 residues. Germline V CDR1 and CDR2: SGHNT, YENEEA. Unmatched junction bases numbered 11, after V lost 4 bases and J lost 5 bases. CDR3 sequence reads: CASSSVRVAGVETQYF. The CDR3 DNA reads TGTGCCAGCAGCTCAGTAAGAGTAGCGGGAGTGGAGACCCAGTACTTC.

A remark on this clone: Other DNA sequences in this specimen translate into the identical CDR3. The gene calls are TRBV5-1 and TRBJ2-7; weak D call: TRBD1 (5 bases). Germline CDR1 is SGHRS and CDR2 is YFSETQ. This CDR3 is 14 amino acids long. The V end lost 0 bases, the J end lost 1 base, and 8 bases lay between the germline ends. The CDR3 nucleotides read TGCGCCAGCAGCTTGGGGCAGGGTTCCTACGAGCAGTACTTC. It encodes CASSLGQGSYEQYF.

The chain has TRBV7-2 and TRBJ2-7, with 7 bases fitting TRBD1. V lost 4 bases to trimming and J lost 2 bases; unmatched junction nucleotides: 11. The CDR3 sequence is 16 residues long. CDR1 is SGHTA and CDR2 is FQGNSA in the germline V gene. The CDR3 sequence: CASSSRTGVIAYEQYF. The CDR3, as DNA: TGTGCCAGCAGCTCTCGAACAGGGGTGATCGCCTACGAGCAGTACTTC.

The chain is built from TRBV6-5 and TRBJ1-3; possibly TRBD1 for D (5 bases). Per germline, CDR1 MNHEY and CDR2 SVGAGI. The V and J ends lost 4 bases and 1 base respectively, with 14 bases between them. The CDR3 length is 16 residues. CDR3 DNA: TGTGCCAGCAGTTTGTGGGGAAGGGGATCTGGAAACACCATATATTTT. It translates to CASSLWGRGSGNTIYF.

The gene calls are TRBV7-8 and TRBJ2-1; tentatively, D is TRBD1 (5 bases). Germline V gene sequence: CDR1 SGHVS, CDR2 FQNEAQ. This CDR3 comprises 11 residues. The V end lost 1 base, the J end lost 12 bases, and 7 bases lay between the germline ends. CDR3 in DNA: TGTGCCAGCAGCTTAGAGGGGATGCAGTTCTTC. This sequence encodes CASSLEGMQFF.